This T cell receptor beta chain was sequenced in a study of T-cell memory formation after mild COVID-19. Study overall: TCR clusters were mostly confined to one donor each. Study results and caveats: Detection of some responders pre-infection suggested pre-existing cross-reactive memory T cells participated. Those CD4+ clones that contracted were mainly in CM and EM (CD8+ ones in EMRA).

5'RACE primed at constant segments yielded TCR alpha and TCR beta cDNA libraries bearing sample barcodes and UMIs. Each CDR3 protein gets one entry after TCRdb re-called the 5' RACE reads with MiXCR. The sample lists hundreds of thousands of distinct CDR3 sequences; about a fifth were seen once. Germline lookup yields CDR1 SQVTM and CDR2 ANQGSEA. The CDR3 extends over 15 amino acids. Trimming shortened V by 2 bases and J by 2 bases, and 15 bases separated the two germline ends. This clonotype was counted a few times. Its antigen is currently unknown. Sequenced input: PBMCs or a T cell subset sorted from them (not recorded which). The J gene is TRBJ1-1, the V gene TRBV29-1; D not certain. The receptor was derived from an adult woman who had mild COVID-19 (a few samples of this study predate the infection). Cell type and time point are not known. CDR3 protein: CSVERYLGLNTEAFF. In DNA, the CDR3 is TGCAGCGTTGAAAGGTATTTAGGACTAAACACTGAAGCTTTCTTT.